This TCR beta chain was identified in a study of T cell responses to AZD1222 COVID-19 vaccine. For the study at large: Second doses at about 4 or about 12 weeks were pooled. General study points: White British people made up most donors, females outnumbered males, and clonal diversity was possibly underestimated.

The ends were cut back, 6 bases at V and 4 bases at J, with 12 bases in the middle. The CDR3 has 13 amino acids. Germline V gene sequence: CDR1 KGHSH, CDR2 LQKENI. Produced via immunoSEQ multiplex PCR; TCRdb's table is partial and in-frame only. This table holds 100,000 or so clones, about nine tenths found once. In this sample, this clone turned up once. Its antigen is not known. The sample was peripheral blood, taken on day 0 of AZD1222 vaccination. This chain uses TRBV18 with TRBJ1-1; the D is unclear. The clonotype originates from an adult in good health. CDR3 residues: CASSQARTTEAFF. DNA of the CDR3: TGTGCCAGCTCGCAGGCCAGGACCACTGAAGCTTTCTTT.